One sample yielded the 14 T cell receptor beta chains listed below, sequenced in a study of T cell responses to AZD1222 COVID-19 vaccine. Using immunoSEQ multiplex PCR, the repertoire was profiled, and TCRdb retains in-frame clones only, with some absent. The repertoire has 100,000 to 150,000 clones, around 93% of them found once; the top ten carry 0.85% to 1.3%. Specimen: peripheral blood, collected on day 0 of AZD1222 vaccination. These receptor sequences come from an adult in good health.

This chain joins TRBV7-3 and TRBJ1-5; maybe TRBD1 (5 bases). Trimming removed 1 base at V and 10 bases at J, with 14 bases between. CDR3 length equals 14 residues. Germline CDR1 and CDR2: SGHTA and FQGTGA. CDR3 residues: CASSLSGGGGPQHF. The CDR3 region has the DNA TGTGCCAGCAGCTTAAGCGGCGGGGGTGGTCCCCAGCATTTT.

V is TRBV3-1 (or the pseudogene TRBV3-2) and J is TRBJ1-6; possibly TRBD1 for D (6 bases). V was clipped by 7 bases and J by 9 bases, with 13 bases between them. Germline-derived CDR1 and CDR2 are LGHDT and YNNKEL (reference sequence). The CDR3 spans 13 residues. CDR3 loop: CASTQGRGSPLHF. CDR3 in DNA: TGTGCCAGCACCCAGGGGAGGGGTTCACCCCTCCACTTT.

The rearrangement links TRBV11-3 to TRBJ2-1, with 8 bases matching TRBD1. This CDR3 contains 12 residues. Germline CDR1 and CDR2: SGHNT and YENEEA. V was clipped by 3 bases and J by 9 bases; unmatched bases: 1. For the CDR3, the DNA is TGTGCCAGCAGCTTCACAGGGGGTGAGCAGTTCTTC. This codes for CASSFTGGEQFF.

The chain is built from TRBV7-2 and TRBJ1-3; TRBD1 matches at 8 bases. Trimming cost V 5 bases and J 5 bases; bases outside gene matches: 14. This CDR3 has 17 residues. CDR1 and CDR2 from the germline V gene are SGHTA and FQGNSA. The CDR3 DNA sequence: TGTGCCAGCAGCCTAGAGCCGACAGGGGTTAAGAGAAACACCATATATTTT. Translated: CASSLEPTGVKRNTIYF.

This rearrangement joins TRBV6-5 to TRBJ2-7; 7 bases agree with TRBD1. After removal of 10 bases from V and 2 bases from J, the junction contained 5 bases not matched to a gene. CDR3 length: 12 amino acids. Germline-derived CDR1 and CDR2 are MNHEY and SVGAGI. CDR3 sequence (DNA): TGTGCCATAACCGGGACAGCCTACGAGCAGTACTTC. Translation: CAITGTAYEQYF.

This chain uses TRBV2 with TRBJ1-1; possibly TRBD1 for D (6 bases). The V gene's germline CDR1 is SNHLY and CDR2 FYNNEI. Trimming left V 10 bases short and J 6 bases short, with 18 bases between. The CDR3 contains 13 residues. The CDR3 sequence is CATALHGGSEAFF. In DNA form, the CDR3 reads TGTGCCACAGCCCTCCACGGGGGCTCTGAAGCTTTCTTT.

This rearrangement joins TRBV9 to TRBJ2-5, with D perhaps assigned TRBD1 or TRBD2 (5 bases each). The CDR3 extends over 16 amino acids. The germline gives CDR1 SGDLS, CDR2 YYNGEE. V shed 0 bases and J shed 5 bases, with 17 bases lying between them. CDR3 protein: CASSVGPDSGRETQYF. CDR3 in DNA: TGTGCCAGCAGCGTAGGACCGGACTCGGGGCGGGAGACCCAGTACTTC. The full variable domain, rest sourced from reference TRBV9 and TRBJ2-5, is DSGVTQTPKHLITATGQRVTLRCSPRSGDLSVYWYQQSLDQGLQFLIQYYNGEERAKGNILERFSAQQFPDLHSELNLSSLELGDSALYFCASSVGPDSGRETQYFGPGTRLLVL.

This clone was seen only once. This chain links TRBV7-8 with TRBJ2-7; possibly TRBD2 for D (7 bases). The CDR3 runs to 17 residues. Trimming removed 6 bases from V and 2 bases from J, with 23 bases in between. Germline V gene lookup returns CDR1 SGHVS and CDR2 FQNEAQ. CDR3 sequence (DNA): TGTGCCAGCAGGCAAGGGGGGCTAGCGGTGTCCGCCTACGAGCAGTACTTC. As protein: CASRQGGLAVSAYEQYF.

Written as DNA, the CDR3 is TGTGCCAGCAGTCAGGGGAAGGATCAGCCCCAGCATTTT. It yields the protein CASSQGKDQPQHF. The chain couples TRBV25-1 to TRBJ1-5; D is perhaps TRBD1 (6 bases). Trimming shortened V by 5 bases and J by 5 bases, and 10 bases separated the two germline ends. Germline CDR1 MGHDK, CDR2 SYGVNS. The CDR3 has 13 residues. The variable domain in full, with the rest retrieved from reference TRBV25-1 and TRBJ1-5, is EADIYQTPRYLVIGTGKKITLECSQTMGHDKMYWYQQDPGMELHLIHYSYGVNSTEKGDLSSESTVSRIRTEHFPLTLESARPSHTSQYLCASSQGKDQPQHFGDGTRLSIL.

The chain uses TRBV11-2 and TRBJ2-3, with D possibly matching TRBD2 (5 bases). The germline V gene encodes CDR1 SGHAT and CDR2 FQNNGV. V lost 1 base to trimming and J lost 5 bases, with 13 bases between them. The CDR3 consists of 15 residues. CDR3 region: CASSLGGLHRDTQYF. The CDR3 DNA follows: TGTGCCAGCAGCTTAGGTGGACTCCACAGAGATACGCAGTATTTT.

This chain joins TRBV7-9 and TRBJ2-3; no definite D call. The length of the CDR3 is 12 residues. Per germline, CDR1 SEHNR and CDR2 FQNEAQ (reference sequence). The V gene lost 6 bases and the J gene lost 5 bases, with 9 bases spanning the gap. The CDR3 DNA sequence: TGTGCCAGCAGAGGAGAAGGAGATACGCAGTATTTT. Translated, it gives CASRGEGDTQYF.

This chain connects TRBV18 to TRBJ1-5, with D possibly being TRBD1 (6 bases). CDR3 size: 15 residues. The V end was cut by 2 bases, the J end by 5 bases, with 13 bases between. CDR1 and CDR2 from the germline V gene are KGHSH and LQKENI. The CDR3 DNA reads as TGTGCCAGCTCACCAGGGGGGCGCGGACATCAGCCCCAGCATTTT. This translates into CASSPGGRGHQPQHF.

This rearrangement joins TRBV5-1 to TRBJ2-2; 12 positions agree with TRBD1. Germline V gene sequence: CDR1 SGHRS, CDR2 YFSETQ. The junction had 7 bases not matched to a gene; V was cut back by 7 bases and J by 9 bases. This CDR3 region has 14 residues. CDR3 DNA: TGCGCCAGCCGGGGACAGGGGGCAAGTAGGGAGCTGTTTTTT. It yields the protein CASRGQGASRELFF.

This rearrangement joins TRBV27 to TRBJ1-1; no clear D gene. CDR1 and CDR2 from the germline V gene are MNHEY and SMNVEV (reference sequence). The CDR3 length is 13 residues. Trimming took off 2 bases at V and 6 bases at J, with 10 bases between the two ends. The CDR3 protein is CASSLSVYAEAFF. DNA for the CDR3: TGTGCCAGCAGTTTAAGCGTTTACGCTGAAGCTTTCTTT.